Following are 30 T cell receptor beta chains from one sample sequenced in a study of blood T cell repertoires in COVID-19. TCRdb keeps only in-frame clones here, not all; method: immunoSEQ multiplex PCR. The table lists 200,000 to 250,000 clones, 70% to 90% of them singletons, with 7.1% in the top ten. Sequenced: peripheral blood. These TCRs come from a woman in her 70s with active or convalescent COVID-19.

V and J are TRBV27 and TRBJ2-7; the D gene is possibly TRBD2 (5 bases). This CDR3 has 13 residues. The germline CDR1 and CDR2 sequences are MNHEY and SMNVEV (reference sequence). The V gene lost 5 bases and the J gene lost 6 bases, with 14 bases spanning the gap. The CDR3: CASSPPRTGEQYF. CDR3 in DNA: TGTGCCAGCAGTCCGCCTAGGACTGGCGAGCAGTACTTC.

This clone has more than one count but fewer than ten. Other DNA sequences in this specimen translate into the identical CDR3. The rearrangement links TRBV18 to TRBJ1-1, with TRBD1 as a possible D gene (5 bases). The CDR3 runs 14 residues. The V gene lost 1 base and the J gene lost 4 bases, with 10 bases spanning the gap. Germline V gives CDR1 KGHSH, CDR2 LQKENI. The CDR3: CASSPQGQGTEAFF. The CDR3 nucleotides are TGTGCCAGCTCACCACAGGGTCAGGGCACTGAAGCTTTCTTT.

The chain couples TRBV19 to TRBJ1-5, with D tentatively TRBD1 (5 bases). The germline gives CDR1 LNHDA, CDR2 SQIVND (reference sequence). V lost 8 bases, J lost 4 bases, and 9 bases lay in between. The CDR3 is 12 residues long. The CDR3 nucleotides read TGTGCCAGTTCGACAGCTAATCAGCCCCAGCATTTT. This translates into CASSTANQPQHF.

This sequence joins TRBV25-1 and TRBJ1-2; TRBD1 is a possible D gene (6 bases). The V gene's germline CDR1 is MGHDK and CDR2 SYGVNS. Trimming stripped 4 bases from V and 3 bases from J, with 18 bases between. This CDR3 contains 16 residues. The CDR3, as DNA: TGTGCCAGCAGTGGGGCATCCGGGACATCGTACTATGGCTACACCTTC. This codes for CASSGASGTSYYGYTF.

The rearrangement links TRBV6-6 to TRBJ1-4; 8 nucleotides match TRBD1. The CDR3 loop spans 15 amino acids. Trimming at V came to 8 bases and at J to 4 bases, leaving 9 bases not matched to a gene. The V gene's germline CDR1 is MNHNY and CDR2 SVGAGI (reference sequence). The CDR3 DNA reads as TGTGCCAGCCGGCAGGGGGCGCTCGGTAATGAAAAACTGTTTTTT. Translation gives CASRQGALGNEKLFF.

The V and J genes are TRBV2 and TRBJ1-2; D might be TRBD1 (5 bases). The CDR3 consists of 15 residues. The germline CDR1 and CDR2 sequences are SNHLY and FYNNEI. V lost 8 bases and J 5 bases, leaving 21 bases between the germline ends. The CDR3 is CASQAAGRGGYGYTF. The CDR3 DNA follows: TGTGCCAGCCAGGCTGCGGGCCGGGGGGGATATGGCTACACCTTC.

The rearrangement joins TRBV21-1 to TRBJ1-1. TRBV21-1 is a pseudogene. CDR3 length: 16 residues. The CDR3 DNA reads TGTGCCAGCAGCAAATCGCGGCAGACCCTGAACACTGAAGCTTTCTTT. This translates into CASSKSRQTLNTEAFF.

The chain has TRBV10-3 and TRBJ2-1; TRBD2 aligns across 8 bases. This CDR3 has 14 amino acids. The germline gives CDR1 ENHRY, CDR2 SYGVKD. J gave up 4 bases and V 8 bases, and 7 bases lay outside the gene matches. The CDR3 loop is CAIRGSGGYNEQFF. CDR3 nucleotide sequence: TGTGCCATCCGGGGAAGCGGGGGTTACAATGAGCAGTTCTTC.

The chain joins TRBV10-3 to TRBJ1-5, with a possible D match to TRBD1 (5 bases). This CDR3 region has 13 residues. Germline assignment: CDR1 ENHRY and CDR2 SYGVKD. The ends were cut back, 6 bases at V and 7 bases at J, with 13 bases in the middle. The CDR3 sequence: CAIRRGENQPQHF. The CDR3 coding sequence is TGTGCCATCAGGCGGGGGGAAAACCAGCCCCAGCATTTT.

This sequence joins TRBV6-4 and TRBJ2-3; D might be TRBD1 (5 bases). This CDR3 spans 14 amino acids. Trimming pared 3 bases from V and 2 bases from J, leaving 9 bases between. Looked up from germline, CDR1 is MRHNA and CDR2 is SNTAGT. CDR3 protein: CASSESGNTDTQYF. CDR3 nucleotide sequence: TGTGCCAGCAGTGAATCAGGGAACACAGATACGCAGTATTTT.

The CDR3 bases are TGTGCCAGCAGCTCGGCCCGGGAGCTCAATGAGCAGTTCTTC. It is translated as CASSSARELNEQFF. This chain links TRBV5-4 with TRBJ2-1; tentative D call: TRBD2 (6 bases). The ends were cut back, 3 bases at V and 6 bases at J, with 13 bases in the middle. Germline V CDR1 and CDR2: SGHNT, YYREEE (reference sequence). The CDR3 totals 14 residues.

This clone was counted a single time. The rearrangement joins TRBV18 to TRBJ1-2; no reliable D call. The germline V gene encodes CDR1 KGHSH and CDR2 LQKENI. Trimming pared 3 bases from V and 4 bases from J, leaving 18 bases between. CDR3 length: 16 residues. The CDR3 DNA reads TGTGCCAGCTCACCTGACTGGGGAGCTCTCTCCTATGGCTACACCTTC. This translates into CASSPDWGALSYGYTF.

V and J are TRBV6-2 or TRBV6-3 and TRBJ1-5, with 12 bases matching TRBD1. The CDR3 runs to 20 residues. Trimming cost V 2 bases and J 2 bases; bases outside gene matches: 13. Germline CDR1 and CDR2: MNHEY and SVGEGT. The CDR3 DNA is TGTGCCAGCAGTTACCCGTCCGGGACAGGGGGCTCGGTAGGCAATCAGCCCCAGCATTTT. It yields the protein CASSYPSGTGGSVGNQPQHF.

The CDR3 is CASSYSTGSAGELFF. As DNA, the CDR3 is TGTGCCAGCAGTTACTCGACAGGAAGCGCCGGGGAGCTGTTTTTT. The chain has TRBV6-5 and TRBJ2-2, with D maybe TRBD1 (6 bases). Germline V gives CDR1 MNHEY, CDR2 SVGAGI. V gave up 0 bases and J gave up 6 bases, with 11 bases separating them. The CDR3 runs to 15 residues.

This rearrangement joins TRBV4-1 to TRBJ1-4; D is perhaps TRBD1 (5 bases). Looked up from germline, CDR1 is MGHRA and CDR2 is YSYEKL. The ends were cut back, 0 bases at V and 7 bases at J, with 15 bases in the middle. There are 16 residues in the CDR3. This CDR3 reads CASSQEGRAGSEKLFF. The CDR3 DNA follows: TGCGCCAGCAGCCAAGAAGGGAGGGCAGGGAGTGAAAAACTGTTTTTT.

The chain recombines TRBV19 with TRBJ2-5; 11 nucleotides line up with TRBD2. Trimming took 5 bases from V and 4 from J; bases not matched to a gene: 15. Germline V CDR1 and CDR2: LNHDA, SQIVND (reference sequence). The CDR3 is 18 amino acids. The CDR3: CASSLRRDLAGGGETQYF. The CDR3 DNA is TGTGCCAGTAGTCTGAGGAGAGACCTAGCGGGGGGAGGAGAGACCCAGTACTTC.

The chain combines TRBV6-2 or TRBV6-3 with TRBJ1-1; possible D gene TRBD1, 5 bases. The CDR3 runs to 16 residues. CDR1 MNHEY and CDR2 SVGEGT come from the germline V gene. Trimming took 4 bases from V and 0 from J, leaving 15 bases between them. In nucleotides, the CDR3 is TGTGCCAGCAGTTCCTCGGGGGGACCTCTGAACACTGAAGCTTTCTTT. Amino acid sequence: CASSSSGGPLNTEAFF.

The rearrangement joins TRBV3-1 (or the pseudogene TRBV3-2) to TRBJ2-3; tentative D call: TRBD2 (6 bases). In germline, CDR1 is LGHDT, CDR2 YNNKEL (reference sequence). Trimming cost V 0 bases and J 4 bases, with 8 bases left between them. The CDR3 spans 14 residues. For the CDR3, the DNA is TGTGCCAGCAGCCAAGACTGGGGGGCAGATACGCAGTATTTT. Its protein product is CASSQDWGADTQYF.

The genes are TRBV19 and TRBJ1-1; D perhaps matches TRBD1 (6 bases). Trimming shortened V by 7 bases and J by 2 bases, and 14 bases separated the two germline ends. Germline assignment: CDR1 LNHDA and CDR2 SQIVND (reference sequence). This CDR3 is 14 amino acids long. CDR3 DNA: TGTGCCAGTAAAGAGACAGGAGTAAACACTGAAGCTTTCTTT. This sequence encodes CASKETGVNTEAFF.

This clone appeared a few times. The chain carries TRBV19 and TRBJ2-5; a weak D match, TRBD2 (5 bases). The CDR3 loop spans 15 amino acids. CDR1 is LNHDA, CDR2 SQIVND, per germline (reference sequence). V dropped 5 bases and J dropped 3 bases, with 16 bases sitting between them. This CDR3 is CASSVVGSREETQYF. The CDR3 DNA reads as TGTGCCAGTAGTGTTGTGGGGTCGAGGGAAGAGACCCAGTACTTC.

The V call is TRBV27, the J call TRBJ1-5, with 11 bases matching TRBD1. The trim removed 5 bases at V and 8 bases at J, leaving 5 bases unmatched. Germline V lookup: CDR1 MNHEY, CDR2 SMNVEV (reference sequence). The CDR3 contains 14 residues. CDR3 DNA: TGTGCCAGCAGTACCGGGACAGGGGGGAAGCCCCAGCATTTT. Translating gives CASSTGTGGKPQHF.

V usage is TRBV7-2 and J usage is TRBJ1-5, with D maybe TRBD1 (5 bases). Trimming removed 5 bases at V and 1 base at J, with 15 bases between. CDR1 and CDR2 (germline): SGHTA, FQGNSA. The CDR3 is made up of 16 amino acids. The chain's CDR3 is CASSPELRQSNQPQHF. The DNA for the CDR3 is TGTGCCAGCAGCCCCGAACTAAGACAGAGCAATCAGCCCCAGCATTTT. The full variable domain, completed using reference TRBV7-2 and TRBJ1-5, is GAGVSQSPSNKVTEKGKDVELRCDPISGHTALYWYRQSLGQGLEFLIYFQGNSAPDKSGLPSDRFSAERTGGSVSTLTIQRTQQEDSAVYLCASSPELRQSNQPQHFGDGTRLSIL.

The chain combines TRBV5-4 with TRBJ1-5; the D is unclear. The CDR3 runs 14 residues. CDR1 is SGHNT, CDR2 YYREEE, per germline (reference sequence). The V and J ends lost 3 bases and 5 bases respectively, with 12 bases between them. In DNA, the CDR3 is TGTGCCAGCAGCTCTCTTAGCCGCTATCAGCCCCAGCATTTT. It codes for CASSSLSRYQPQHF.

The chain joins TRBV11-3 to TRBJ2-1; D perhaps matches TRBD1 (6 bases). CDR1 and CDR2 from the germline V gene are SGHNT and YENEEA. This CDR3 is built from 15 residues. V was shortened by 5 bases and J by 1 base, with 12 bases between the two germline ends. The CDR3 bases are TGTGCCAGCAGCCTGGACAGCACTTCCTACAATGAGCAGTTCTTC. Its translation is CASSLDSTSYNEQFF.

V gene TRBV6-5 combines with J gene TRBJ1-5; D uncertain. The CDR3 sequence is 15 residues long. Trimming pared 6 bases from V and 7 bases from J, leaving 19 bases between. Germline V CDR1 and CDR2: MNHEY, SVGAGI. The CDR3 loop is CASSKTTFGEQPQHF. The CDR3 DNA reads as TGTGCCAGCAGCAAAACCACGTTCGGGGAGCAGCCCCAGCATTTT.

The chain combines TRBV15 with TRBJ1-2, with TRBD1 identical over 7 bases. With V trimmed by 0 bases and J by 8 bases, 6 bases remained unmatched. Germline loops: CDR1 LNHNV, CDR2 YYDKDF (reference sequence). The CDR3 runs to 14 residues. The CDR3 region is CATSREEGARGYTF. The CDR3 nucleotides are TGTGCCACCAGCAGAGAGGAGGGGGCGAGGGGCTACACCTTC.

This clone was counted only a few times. As DNA, the CDR3 is TGTGCCAGCAGCCCCTGGGGGGGACAGGGGGTGGTAGAAGCTTTCTTT. It codes for CASSPWGGQGVVEAFF. The chain uses TRBV11-2 and TRBJ1-1, with 11 bases lining up with TRBD1. The trim removed 5 bases at V and 8 bases at J, leaving 13 bases unmatched. The CDR3 is 16 amino acids. Germline CDR1 SGHAT, CDR2 FQNNGV.

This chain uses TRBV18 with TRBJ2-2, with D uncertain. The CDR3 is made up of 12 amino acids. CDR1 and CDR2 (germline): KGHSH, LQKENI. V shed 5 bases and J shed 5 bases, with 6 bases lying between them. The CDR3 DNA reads TGTGCCAGCTCAAAGGAGACCGGGGAGCTGTTTTTT. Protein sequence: CASSKETGELFF.

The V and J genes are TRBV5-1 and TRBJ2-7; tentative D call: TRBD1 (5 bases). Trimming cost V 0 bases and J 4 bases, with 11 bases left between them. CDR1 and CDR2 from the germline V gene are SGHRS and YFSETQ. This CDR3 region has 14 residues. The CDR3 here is CASSLADRPYEQYF. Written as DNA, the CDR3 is TGCGCCAGCAGCTTGGCCGACAGACCGTACGAGCAGTACTTC.

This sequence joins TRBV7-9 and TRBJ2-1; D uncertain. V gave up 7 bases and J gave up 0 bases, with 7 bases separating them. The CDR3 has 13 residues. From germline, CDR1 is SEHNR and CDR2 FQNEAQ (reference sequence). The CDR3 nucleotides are TGTGCCAGCACAGTCAGCTCCTACAATGAGCAGTTCTTC. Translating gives CASTVSSYNEQFF.